One and the same sample provided the 18 T cell receptor beta chains below, sequenced in a study of shared clonotypes between healthy human individuals. Produced via immunoSEQ multiplex PCR; TCRdb's table is partial and in-frame only. The sample comprises millions of clones, roughly 92% of which are singletons, and over 0.12% rests with the top ten. The source material was naive CD4+ T cells sorted from blood. Subset meaning: CD45RA+ positively selected. The source is a man between 18 and 29 years old in good health.

V and J are TRBV5-1 and TRBJ2-5; 11 bases align to TRBD2. The CDR3 is made up of 15 amino acids. V shed 3 bases, J shed 5 bases, and the junction held 6 bases outside the gene matches. Germline loops: CDR1 SGHRS, CDR2 YFSETQ. CDR3 sequence reads: CASSYELAGVETQYF. CDR3 DNA: TGCGCCAGCAGCTATGAACTAGCGGGAGTCGAGACCCAGTACTTC. The full variable domain, with the rest looked up from reference TRBV5-1 and TRBJ2-5, is KAGVTQTPRYLIKTRGQQVTLSCSPISGHRSVSWYQQTPGQGLQFLFEYFSETQRNKGNFPGRFSGRQFSNSRSEMNVSTLELGDSALYLCASSYELAGVETQYFGPGTRLLVL.

The V and J genes are TRBV30 and TRBJ2-1; 8 nucleotides align to TRBD2. V gave up 4 bases and J gave up 7 bases; unmatched junction bases: 6. The CDR3 spans 13 residues. From germline, CDR1 is GTSNPN and CDR2 SVGIG (reference sequence). CDR3 sequence: CAWNTGGQNEQFF. The CDR3 nucleotides read TGTGCCTGGAATACGGGAGGGCAGAATGAGCAGTTCTTC.

V gene TRBV5-5 combines with J gene TRBJ2-1; D call uncertain. Germline lookup yields CDR1 SGHKS and CDR2 YYEKEE (reference sequence). The CDR3 is 14 residues long. V was clipped by 0 bases and J by 0 bases, with 4 bases between them. The CDR3 here is CASSLVSSYNEQFF. As DNA, the CDR3 is TGTGCCAGCAGCTTGGTAAGCTCCTACAATGAGCAGTTCTTC.

The DNA of the CDR3 is TGTGCCAGCAGCTTACCGGGACTAGTGGGAAATGAGCAGTTCTTC. It is translated as CASSLPGLVGNEQFF. The V and J genes are TRBV5-4 and TRBJ2-1; 8 nucleotides line up with TRBD2. Unmatched junction bases numbered 8, after V lost 2 bases and J lost 7 bases. The CDR3 consists of 15 residues. Germline CDR1 SGHNT, CDR2 YYREEE (reference sequence).

CDR3 in amino acids: CASSAGLAGVSYNEQFF. The CDR3, as DNA: TGTGCCAGCAGCGCGGGACTAGCGGGAGTCTCCTACAATGAGCAGTTCTTC. The rearrangement links TRBV7-2 to TRBJ2-1, with 14 bases identical to TRBD2. Germline values: CDR1 SGHTA, CDR2 FQGNSA. The junction had 3 bases not matched to a gene; V was cut back by 5 bases and J by 0 bases. CDR3 size: 17 residues. Complete variable domain (other parts from reference TRBV7-2 and TRBJ2-1): GAGVSQSPSNKVTEKGKDVELRCDPISGHTALYWYRQSLGQGLEFLIYFQGNSAPDKSGLPSDRFSAERTGGSVSTLTIQRTQQEDSAVYLCASSAGLAGVSYNEQFFGPGTRLTVL.

The chain is built from TRBV28 and TRBJ1-1; D is perhaps TRBD1 (5 bases). V lost 2 bases and J 6 bases, leaving 10 bases between the germline ends. CDR1 is MDHEN and CDR2 is SYDVKM in the germline V gene. The CDR3 is 13 residues long. The CDR3 DNA sequence: TGTGCCAGCAGTTTAACGGGGCCCCCTGAAGCTTTCTTT. Translation gives CASSLTGPPEAFF.

This rearrangement joins TRBV28 to TRBJ2-3; possibly TRBD1 or TRBD2 for D (5 bases each). This CDR3 spans 16 amino acids. The ends were cut back, 6 bases at V and 1 base at J, with 17 bases in the middle. The germline V gene has CDR1 MDHEN and CDR2 SYDVKM. The CDR3 DNA reads TGTGCCAGCAGCACCACTCTCAGGGACGGCACAGATACGCAGTATTTT. It yields the protein CASSTTLRDGTDTQYF.

This rearrangement joins TRBV18 to TRBJ2-7, with 10 bases aligning to TRBD2. Germline V gives CDR1 KGHSH, CDR2 LQKENI. CDR3 length equals 15 residues. The V gene end was trimmed by 6 bases and the J gene end by 7 bases; junction bases not matched to a gene: 12. The CDR3 here is CASSLEREGLAEQYF. CDR3 DNA: TGTGCCAGCTCCCTGGAGCGGGAGGGATTGGCAGAGCAGTACTTC.

V usage is TRBV12-1 and J usage is TRBJ2-7; the DNA was not compared with TRBD2, the D call given in the table. TRBV12-1 is listed as a pseudogene. This CDR3 spans 18 amino acids. The CDR3 loop is CASSSGTSGIRGWREQYF. The CDR3 DNA reads as TGTGCCAGCAGCTCCGGGACTAGCGGGATTAGGGGGTGGCGGGAGCAGTACTTC.

J is TRBJ2-7 and V is TRBV10-2; 11 bases agree with TRBD1. V shed 5 bases, J shed 1 base, and the junction held 7 bases outside the gene matches. This CDR3 contains 16 residues. CDR1 is WSHSY and CDR2 is SAAADI in the germline V gene. The CDR3 here is CASSPGQGGYSYEQYF. In DNA, the CDR3 is TGCGCCAGCAGTCCGGGACAGGGGGGATATTCCTACGAGCAGTACTTC.

In DNA, the CDR3 is TGTGCCAGCCATTTAGCGGGAGTCCCCTACGAGCAGTACTTC. As protein: CASHLAGVPYEQYF. J is TRBJ2-7 and V is TRBV27; 9 positions match TRBD2. CDR3 size: 14 residues. Germline CDR1 and CDR2: MNHEY and SMNVEV (reference sequence). Trimming cost V 8 bases and J 2 bases; bases outside gene matches: 7.

This rearrangement joins TRBV5-4 to TRBJ2-7, with TRBD1 matching over 10 bases. With V trimmed by 0 bases and J by 4 bases, 4 bases remained unmatched. CDR1 is SGHNT, CDR2 YYREEE, per germline (reference sequence). This CDR3 is built from 15 residues. DNA for the CDR3: TGTGCCAGCAGCTTGGGGACAGGGGGGCGTTACGAGCAGTACTTC. This gives the protein CASSLGTGGRYEQYF.

Turning to this clone: The sample contains more than one DNA sequence encoding this CDR3. The CDR3 here is CASSLAGGLYEQYF. The CDR3 region has the DNA TGTGCCAGCAGTTTAGCGGGGGGGCTTTACGAGCAGTACTTC. The rearrangement uses TRBV27 and TRBJ2-7; 9 bases align to TRBD2. This CDR3 comprises 14 residues. J gave up 4 bases and V 2 bases, and 3 bases lay outside the gene matches. Germline-derived CDR1 and CDR2 are MNHEY and SMNVEV (reference sequence).

This sequence joins TRBV2 and TRBJ2-5; TRBD1 matches 7 bases. Germline V gene sequence: CDR1 SNHLY, CDR2 FYNNEI. This CDR3 is 13 amino acids long. J lost 2 bases, V lost 9 bases, and 6 bases had no gene match. CDR3 sequence (DNA): TGTGCCAGTGGGACAGACTTACAAGAGACCCAGTACTTC. Its translation: CASGTDLQETQYF. Combining the CDR3 with reference TRBV2 and TRBJ2-5 gives the whole variable domain EPEVTQTPSHQVTQMGQEVILRCVPISNHLYFYWYRQILGQKVEFLVSFYNNEISEKSEIFDDQFSVERPDGSNFTLKIRSTKLEDSAMYFCASGTDLQETQYFGPGTRLLVL.

This chain connects TRBV30 to TRBJ2-5, with 9 bases fitting TRBD1. This CDR3 has 15 amino acids. Trimming at V came to 4 bases and at J to 0 bases, leaving 6 bases not matched to a gene. CDR1 is GTSNPN and CDR2 is SVGIG in the germline V gene (reference sequence). CDR3 sequence (DNA): TGTGCCTGGAATGTAGGGGACAGGGACCAAGAGACCCAGTACTTC. Residues: CAWNVGDRDQETQYF.

Here the CDR3 DNA reads TGTGCCAGCAGCACCGGACTAGTCGAGGGGGGTACGCAGTATTTT. It is translated as CASSTGLVEGGTQYF. This sequence joins TRBV5-8 and TRBJ2-3, with a weak D call TRBD2 (7 bases). Trimming took off 4 bases at V and 8 bases at J, with 20 bases between the two ends. The CDR3 runs 15 residues. Looked up from germline, CDR1 is SGHTS and CDR2 is YDEGEE.

The rearrangement links TRBV5-5 to TRBJ2-7, with D tentatively TRBD1 (6 bases). There are 16 residues in the CDR3. Germline CDR1 reads SGHKS; CDR2 reads YYEKEE (reference sequence). Trimming removed 0 bases from V and 3 bases from J, with 16 bases in between. CDR3 residues: CASSLAPTTGVYEQYF. The CDR3 region has the DNA TGTGCCAGCAGCTTGGCCCCAACGACAGGAGTCTACGAGCAGTACTTC.

The J gene is TRBJ2-5, the V gene TRBV2; D might be TRBD2 (8 bases). Germline V gene lookup returns CDR1 SNHLY and CDR2 FYNNEI. Trimming removed 4 bases from V and 11 bases from J, with 20 bases in between. The CDR3 loop spans 14 amino acids. CDR3 loop: CASSAVAGQLGQYF. The CDR3 bases are TGTGCCAGCAGTGCGGTAGCGGGACAGCTTGGGCAGTACTTC.